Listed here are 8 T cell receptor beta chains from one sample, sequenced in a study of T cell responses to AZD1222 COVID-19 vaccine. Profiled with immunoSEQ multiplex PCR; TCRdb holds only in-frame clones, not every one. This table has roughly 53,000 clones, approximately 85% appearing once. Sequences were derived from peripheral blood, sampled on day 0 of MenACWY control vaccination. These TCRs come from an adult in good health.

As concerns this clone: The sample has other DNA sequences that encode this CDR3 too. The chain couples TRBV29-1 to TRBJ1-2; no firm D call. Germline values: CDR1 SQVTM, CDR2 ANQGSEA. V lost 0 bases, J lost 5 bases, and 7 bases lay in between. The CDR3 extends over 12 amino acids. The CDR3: CSVEDRRYGYTF. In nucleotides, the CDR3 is TGCAGCGTTGAAGACCGCAGGTATGGCTACACCTTC.

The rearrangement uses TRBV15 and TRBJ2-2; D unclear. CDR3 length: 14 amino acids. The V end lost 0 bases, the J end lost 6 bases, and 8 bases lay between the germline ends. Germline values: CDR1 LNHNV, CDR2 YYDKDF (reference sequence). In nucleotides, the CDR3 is TGTGCCACCAGCAGAGAGGACGGGCCCGGGGAGCTGTTTTTT. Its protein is CATSREDGPGELFF.

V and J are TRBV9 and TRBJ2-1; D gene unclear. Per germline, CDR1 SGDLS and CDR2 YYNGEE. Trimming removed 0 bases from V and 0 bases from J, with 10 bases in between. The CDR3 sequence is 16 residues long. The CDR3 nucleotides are TGTGCCAGCAGCGTAGCTACTGGCAGCTCCTACAATGAGCAGTTCTTC. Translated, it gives CASSVATGSSYNEQFF.

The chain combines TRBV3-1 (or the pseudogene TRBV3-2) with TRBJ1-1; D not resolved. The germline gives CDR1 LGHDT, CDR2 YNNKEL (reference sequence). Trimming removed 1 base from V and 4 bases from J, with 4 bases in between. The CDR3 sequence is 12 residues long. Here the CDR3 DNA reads TGTGCCAGCAGCCAAGTTTCCACTGAAGCTTTCTTT. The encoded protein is CASSQVSTEAFF.

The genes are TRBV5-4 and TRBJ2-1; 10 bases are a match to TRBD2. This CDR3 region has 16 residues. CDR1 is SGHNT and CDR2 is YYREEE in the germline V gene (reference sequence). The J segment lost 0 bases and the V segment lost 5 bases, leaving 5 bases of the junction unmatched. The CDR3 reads CASSSGTSVSYNEQFF. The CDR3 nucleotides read TGTGCCAGCAGTTCCGGGACTAGCGTCTCCTACAATGAGCAGTTCTTC.

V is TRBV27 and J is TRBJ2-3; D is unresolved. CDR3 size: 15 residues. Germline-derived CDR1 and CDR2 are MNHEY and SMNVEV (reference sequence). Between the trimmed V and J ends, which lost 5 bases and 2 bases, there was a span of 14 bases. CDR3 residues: CASSRPGTYTDTQYF. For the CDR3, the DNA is TGTGCCAGCAGTAGGCCCGGAACCTACACAGATACGCAGTATTTT.

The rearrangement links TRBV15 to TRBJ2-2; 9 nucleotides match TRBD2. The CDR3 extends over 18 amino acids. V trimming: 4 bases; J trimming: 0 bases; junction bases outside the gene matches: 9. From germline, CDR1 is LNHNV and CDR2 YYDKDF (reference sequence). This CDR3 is CATSTRKGGRANTGELFF. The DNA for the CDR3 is TGTGCCACCAGCACCCGAAAGGGCGGGAGGGCGAACACCGGGGAGCTGTTTTTT.

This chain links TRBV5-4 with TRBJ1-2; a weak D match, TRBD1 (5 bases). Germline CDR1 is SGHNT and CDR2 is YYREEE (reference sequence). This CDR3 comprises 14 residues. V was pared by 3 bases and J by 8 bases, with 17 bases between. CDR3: CASSSRASLGGYTF. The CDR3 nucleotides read TGTGCCAGCAGCTCCAGGGCAAGTCTTGGGGGCTACACCTTC.